A single sample is the source of the 10 T cell receptor beta chains below, sequenced in a study of human T cells and chemical hapten exposure. Stated time point: healthy volunteer bleed at 6 weeks. Before extraction, the whole blood was not fractionated, and total RNA was taken from it. In TCRdb, the RACE reads were re-called with MiXCR into one record per CDR3 protein. The data show 60,000 to 80,000 distinct CDR3 sequences, about 6% seen once. The specimen sequenced was whole blood. These receptors were collected from a female donor in good health. Some clones in this sample may be carry-over from other donors' samples.

In its sample, this clonotype was seen many times. V is TRBV20-1 and J is TRBJ2-7, with 8 bases lining up with TRBD1. The length of the CDR3 is 14 residues. The germline CDR1 and CDR2 sequences are DFQATT and SNEGSKA (reference sequence). CDR3 nucleotides: TGCAGCGGAAGTTTCGGGACAGGAGTCTACGAGCAGTACTTC. Translation gives CSGSFGTGVYEQYF.

This clonotype was found many times. V gene TRBV2 combines with J gene TRBJ2-5; D remains unclear. Germline V CDR1 and CDR2: SNHLY, FYNNEI. This CDR3 comprises 14 residues. The V and J ends lost 11 bases and 5 bases respectively, with 21 bases between them. The CDR3 loop is CAATSPVRRETQYF. The CDR3 coding sequence is TGTGCCGCCACCAGCCCTGTTCGACGGGAGACCCAGTACTTC.

This clonotype was seen more than once but under ten times. This chain connects TRBV28 to TRBJ1-1; D is uncertain. CDR1 is MDHEN and CDR2 is SYDVKM in the germline V gene. Deletions cut 7 bases from V and 3 bases from J, with 12 bases between. CDR3 size: 13 residues. CDR3 region: CASTPTTYTEAFF. In nucleotides, the CDR3 is TGTGCCAGCACTCCTACAACTTACACTGAAGCTTTCTTT.

This chain uses TRBV7-8 with TRBJ1-3; D ambiguous. Trimming left V 0 bases short and J 3 bases short, with 6 bases between. This CDR3 spans 14 amino acids. Germline V gene lookup returns CDR1 SGHVS and CDR2 FQNEAQ. CDR3 coding DNA: TGTGCCAGCAGCTTAGCAGTGGATGGAAACACCATATATTTT. This codes for CASSLAVDGNTIYF.

This clonotype has at least ten counts. CDR3 region: CASSFRASGTDTQYF. The CDR3, as DNA: TGTGCCAGCAGCTTTAGGGCTAGCGGGACAGATACGCAGTATTTT. V and J are TRBV7-8 and TRBJ2-3, with TRBD2 matching over 8 bases. The CDR3 is 15 amino acids. Losses at the gene ends were 3 bases for V and 3 bases for J; bases not matched to a gene: 5. Per the germline V gene, CDR1 is SGHVS and CDR2 is FQNEAQ. Drawing the rest from reference TRBV7-8 and TRBJ2-3, the complete variable domain is GAGVSQSPRYKVAKRGQDVALRCDPISGHVSLFWYQQALGQGPEFLTYFQNEAQLDKSGLPSDRFFAERPEGSVSTLKIQRTQQEDSAVYLCASSFRASGTDTQYFGPGTRLTVL.

This clonotype was seen at least ten times. The V and J genes are TRBV6-1 and TRBJ2-3, with D tentatively TRBD1 (6 bases). Trimming removed 0 bases from V and 4 bases from J, with 8 bases in between. The CDR3 has 14 amino acids. In germline, CDR1 is MNHNS, CDR2 SASEGT. The CDR3 is CASSEATGSDTQYF. The CDR3 DNA follows: TGTGCCAGCAGTGAAGCGACAGGCTCAGATACGCAGTATTTT.

Ten or more counts support this clonotype. J is TRBJ1-4 and V is TRBV5-1; 7 bases match TRBD1. CDR3 size: 14 residues. Germline V gene sequence: CDR1 SGHRS, CDR2 YFSETQ. Unmatched junction bases numbered 5, after V lost 4 bases and J lost 5 bases. As DNA, the CDR3 is TGCGCCAGCAGCCTGGGACAGAAAAATGAAAAACTGTTTTTT. Its protein product is CASSLGQKNEKLFF. The variable domain in full, completed from reference TRBV5-1 and TRBJ1-4, reads KAGVTQTPRYLIKTRGQQVTLSCSPISGHRSVSWYQQTPGQGLQFLFEYFSETQRNKGNFPGRFSGRQFSNSRSEMNVSTLELGDSALYLCASSLGQKNEKLFFGSGTQLSVL.

This clonotype was seen repeatedly, ten times or more. The V gene is TRBV20-1, the J gene TRBJ2-3; 7 positions agree with TRBD2. J lost 2 bases, V lost 3 bases, and 11 bases had no gene match. Germline loops: CDR1 DFQATT, CDR2 SNEGSKA (reference sequence). The CDR3 totals 16 residues. This CDR3 is CSASGIAGAVTDTQYF. In nucleotides, the CDR3 is TGCAGTGCTAGTGGTATAGCGGGCGCCGTCACAGATACGCAGTATTTT.

The chain carries TRBV12-3 or TRBV12-4 and TRBJ2-3, with 11 bases identical to TRBD2. The CDR3 length is 17 residues. Trimming at V came to 7 bases and at J to 2 bases, leaving 11 bases not matched to a gene. In nucleotides, the CDR3 is TGTGCCAGCATGACTAGCGGGACCCTGGGGCTCACAGATACGCAGTATTTT. It is translated as CASMTSGTLGLTDTQYF.

This clonotype was seen many times. This chain links TRBV29-1 with TRBJ1-1; D may be TRBD1 (5 bases). The germline CDR1 and CDR2 sequences are SQVTM and ANQGSEA. CDR3 size: 14 residues. V was clipped by 6 bases and J by 7 bases, with 21 bases between them. Here the CDR3 reads CSVRPQGFGYEAFF. CDR3 DNA sequence: TGCAGCGTGCGACCCCAGGGCTTTGGCTATGAAGCTTTCTTT.